This entry lists 22 T cell receptor beta chains sequenced from one sample in a study of cytomegalovirus exposure and HLA in healthy donors. Using immunoSEQ multiplex PCR, the repertoire was profiled, and TCRdb retains in-frame clones only, with some absent. The table includes roughly 59,000 clones, 92% detected once. Specimen: PBMCs. The receptors were gathered from a man aged 18 to 30 in good health and CMV-seropositive.

This chain uses TRBV5-1 with TRBJ2-7; perhaps TRBD1 as D (5 bases). This CDR3 has 16 amino acids. Germline lookup yields CDR1 SGHRS and CDR2 YFSETQ. The V end was cut by 4 bases, the J end by 1 base, with 18 bases between. Written as DNA, the CDR3 is TGCGCCAGCAGCCCTAGACCCTCGGACACATCCTACGAGCAGTACTTC. Its translation is CASSPRPSDTSYEQYF.

The chain uses TRBV15 and TRBJ2-7; the D gene is possibly TRBD2 (5 bases). Germline V gene lookup returns CDR1 LNHNV and CDR2 YYDKDF (reference sequence). V shed 0 bases and J shed 0 bases, with 15 bases lying between them. The CDR3 is made up of 17 amino acids. In DNA form, the CDR3 reads TGTGCCACCAGCAGAGAGAGTATAGCGTTGAGCTCCTACGAGCAGTACTTC. It codes for CATSRESIALSSYEQYF.

The chain uses TRBV9 and TRBJ2-5, with 9 bases matching TRBD2. CDR3 length: 17 amino acids. V shed 0 bases and J 1 base; nucleotides not matched to a gene: 7. The germline V gene has CDR1 SGDLS and CDR2 YYNGEE. This chain's CDR3 is CASSVGGGRAPQETQYF. For the CDR3, the DNA is TGTGCCAGCAGCGTAGGGGGCGGGAGGGCCCCCCAAGAGACCCAGTACTTC.

The genes are TRBV28 and TRBJ1-4; no reliable D call. Trimming stripped 1 base from V and 3 bases from J, with 3 bases between. The length of the CDR3 is 13 residues. Germline V lookup: CDR1 MDHEN, CDR2 SYDVKM. CDR3 sequence (DNA): TGTGCCAGCAGTTTATCCGCTAATGAAAAACTGTTTTTT. The encoded protein is CASSLSANEKLFF.

CDR3 nucleotides: TGTGCCAGCAGTGAACAGGTCACCGGGGAGCTGTTTTTT. Its protein product is CASSEQVTGELFF. The V call is TRBV2, the J call TRBJ2-2; D call uncertain. Trimming removed 2 bases at V and 4 bases at J, with 5 bases between. The CDR3 runs 13 residues. CDR1 is SNHLY, CDR2 FYNNEI, per germline.

The chain combines TRBV28 with TRBJ2-1; TRBD2 matches at 8 bases. The J segment lost 6 bases and the V segment lost 4 bases, leaving 11 bases of the junction unmatched. Germline lookup yields CDR1 MDHEN and CDR2 SYDVKM. The CDR3 sequence is 16 residues long. The CDR3, as DNA: TGTGCCAGCAGTTCTCAAGCGGGAGTACTGGGCAATGAGCAGTTCTTC. Its protein is CASSSQAGVLGNEQFF.

The chain uses TRBV7-6 and TRBJ2-6; the match to TRBD1 covers 8 bases. Looked up from germline, CDR1 is SGHVS and CDR2 is FNYEAQ. The junction had 12 bases not matched to a gene; V was cut back by 1 base and J by 4 bases. This CDR3 is 19 amino acids long. CDR3 amino acids: CASSLGVVQGTGGANVLTF. CDR3 sequence (DNA): TGTGCCAGCAGCTTAGGGGTGGTGCAAGGGACAGGCGGGGCCAACGTCCTGACTTTC.

The V gene is TRBV15, the J gene TRBJ2-6; 7 bases fit TRBD1. The CDR3 extends over 15 amino acids. The junction had 1 base not matched to a gene; V was cut back by 4 bases and J by 1 base. Germline CDR1 LNHNV, CDR2 YYDKDF (reference sequence). CDR3 region: CATSKGQSGANVLTF. The CDR3 DNA follows: TGTGCCACCAGCAAGGGACAGTCTGGGGCCAACGTCCTGACTTTC.

In DNA, the CDR3 is TGTGCCAGCAGCCCAGGACAGCTCCCGGGGAACACTGAAGCTTTCTTT. Its translation: CASSPGQLPGNTEAFF. The chain links TRBV7-8 to TRBJ1-1; TRBD1 might be the D (6 bases). The CDR3 is 16 residues long. The V and J ends lost 5 bases and 1 base respectively, with 17 bases between them. The germline gives CDR1 SGHVS, CDR2 FQNEAQ.

The chain employs TRBV30 and TRBJ1-2; possibly TRBD1 for D (6 bases). CDR1 and CDR2 from the germline V gene are GTSNPN and SVGIG (reference sequence). The V end lost 8 bases, the J end lost 8 bases, and 21 bases lay between the germline ends. This CDR3 has 13 amino acids. CDR3 in amino acids: CARRRRGGEGYTF. The CDR3, as DNA: TGTGCCCGAAGGCGAAGGGGGGGAGAGGGCTACACCTTC.

This rearrangement joins TRBV29-1 to TRBJ1-2; D is perhaps TRBD1 (6 bases). V was trimmed by 6 bases and J by 2 bases, leaving 16 bases between them. The CDR3 is made up of 14 amino acids. Looked up from germline, CDR1 is SQVTM and CDR2 is ANQGSEA. CDR3 sequence: CSVTTGQGNYGYTF. The CDR3 DNA follows: TGCAGCGTCACTACGGGCCAGGGGAACTATGGCTACACCTTC.

V and J are TRBV10-3 and TRBJ2-7; D possibly corresponds to TRBD1 (6 bases). V was cut by 4 bases and J by 1 base, with 8 bases left in between. CDR3 size: 13 residues. In germline, CDR1 is ENHRY, CDR2 SYGVKD. CDR3 loop: CAISGDNSYEQYF. The CDR3 region has the DNA TGTGCCATCAGTGGGGACAATTCCTACGAGCAGTACTTC.

The chain couples TRBV19 to TRBJ2-1; 7 bases map to TRBD1. The trim removed 5 bases at V and 8 bases at J, leaving 9 bases unmatched. This CDR3 has 14 amino acids. CDR1 is LNHDA and CDR2 is SQIVND in the germline V gene (reference sequence). The CDR3 protein is CASSEHRGGDEQFF. In DNA, the CDR3 is TGTGCCAGTAGTGAGCACAGGGGTGGAGATGAGCAGTTCTTC.

The chain has TRBV6-1 and TRBJ2-7; D gene unclear. The CDR3 extends over 14 amino acids. Trimming left V 4 bases short and J 2 bases short, with 12 bases between. Germline assignment: CDR1 MNHNS and CDR2 SASEGT. Here the CDR3 reads CASSASTAAYEQYF. DNA of the CDR3: TGTGCCAGCAGTGCATCTACGGCGGCCTACGAGCAGTACTTC.

The CDR3 spells CASNDRQATGELFF. CDR3 DNA sequence: TGTGCCAGCAACGATCGACAGGCCACCGGGGAGCTGTTTTTT. The chain recombines TRBV5-5 with TRBJ2-2, with D possibly TRBD1 on 6 matching bases. Germline CDR1 reads SGHKS; CDR2 reads YYEKEE (reference sequence). The V end lost 6 bases, the J end lost 4 bases, and 13 bases lay between the germline ends. This CDR3 spans 14 amino acids.

The rearrangement joins TRBV5-5 to TRBJ1-1; 8 nucleotides match TRBD1. The CDR3 runs 15 residues. Germline V CDR1 and CDR2: SGHKS, YYEKEE (reference sequence). The ends lost 0 bases at V and 5 bases at J; junction bases unmatched: 6. This CDR3 is CASSLEDRGWTEAFF. DNA of the CDR3: TGTGCCAGCAGCTTGGAAGACAGGGGTTGGACTGAAGCTTTCTTT.

This clone was counted a single time. The rearrangement uses TRBV5-1 and TRBJ2-5, with 16 positions matching TRBD2. This CDR3 region has 17 residues. V lost 4 bases, J lost 2 bases, and 5 bases stayed unmatched. The V gene's germline CDR1 is SGHRS and CDR2 YFSETQ. The CDR3 coding sequence is TGCGCCAGCAGCCTGGGACTAGCGGGAGGGTGGCAAGAGACCCAGTACTTC. Its translation is CASSLGLAGGWQETQYF.

The chain has TRBV6-5 and TRBJ2-5; tentative D call: TRBD1 (5 bases). Germline V gene lookup returns CDR1 MNHEY and CDR2 SVGAGI. V gave up 3 bases and J gave up 6 bases, with 17 bases separating them. CDR3 length: 15 amino acids. The CDR3 spells CASSYTQPRGKTQYF. In DNA, the CDR3 is TGTGCCAGCAGTTATACTCAACCTAGGGGAAAGACCCAGTACTTC.

The chain recombines TRBV7-2 with TRBJ2-2; a weak D match, TRBD1 (5 bases). Germline CDR1 is SGHTA and CDR2 is FQGNSA. The CDR3 length is 12 residues. Between the trimmed V and J ends, which lost 0 bases and 14 bases, there was a span of 10 bases. The CDR3 reads CASSLAWTPLFF. CDR3 sequence (DNA): TGTGCCAGCAGCTTAGCTTGGACACCTCTGTTTTTT. Based on the CDR3 plus reference TRBV7-2 and TRBJ2-2, the full variable domain is GAGVSQSPSNKVTEKGKDVELRCDPISGHTALYWYRQSLGQGLEFLIYFQGNSAPDKSGLPSDRFSAERTGGSVSTLTIQRTQQEDSAVYLCASSLAWTPLFFGEGSRLTVL.

This rearrangement joins TRBV6-1 to TRBJ2-3; weak D call: TRBD1 (5 bases). Germline V lookup: CDR1 MNHNS, CDR2 SASEGT. With 3 bases removed from V and 1 base from J, the gap between germline ends came to 14 bases. This CDR3 has 16 residues. Here the CDR3 reads CASSEGMQGGTDTQYF. The CDR3, as DNA: TGTGCCAGCAGTGAGGGGATGCAGGGCGGCACAGATACGCAGTATTTT.

The rearrangement links TRBV29-1 to TRBJ2-7, with 8 positions matching TRBD2. The V gene end was trimmed by 3 bases and the J gene end by 0 bases; junction bases not matched to a gene: 7. The V gene's germline CDR1 is SQVTM and CDR2 ANQGSEA. The CDR3 runs 15 residues. In nucleotides, the CDR3 is TGCAGCGTTGATTTCGCTAGCGGGCTCTCCTACGAGCAGTACTTC. As protein: CSVDFASGLSYEQYF.

Comments on this clone: Other nucleotide sequences from this sample produce the same CDR3. This chain joins TRBV15 and TRBJ2-2, with 9 nucleotides matching TRBD2. The ends lost 3 bases at V and 2 bases at J; junction bases unmatched: 1. CDR3 length equals 15 residues. The germline V gene encodes CDR1 LNHNV and CDR2 YYDKDF (reference sequence). The CDR3 sequence is CATSRGLANTGELFF. CDR3 DNA sequence: TGTGCCACCAGCAGGGGACTAGCAAACACCGGGGAGCTGTTTTTT.